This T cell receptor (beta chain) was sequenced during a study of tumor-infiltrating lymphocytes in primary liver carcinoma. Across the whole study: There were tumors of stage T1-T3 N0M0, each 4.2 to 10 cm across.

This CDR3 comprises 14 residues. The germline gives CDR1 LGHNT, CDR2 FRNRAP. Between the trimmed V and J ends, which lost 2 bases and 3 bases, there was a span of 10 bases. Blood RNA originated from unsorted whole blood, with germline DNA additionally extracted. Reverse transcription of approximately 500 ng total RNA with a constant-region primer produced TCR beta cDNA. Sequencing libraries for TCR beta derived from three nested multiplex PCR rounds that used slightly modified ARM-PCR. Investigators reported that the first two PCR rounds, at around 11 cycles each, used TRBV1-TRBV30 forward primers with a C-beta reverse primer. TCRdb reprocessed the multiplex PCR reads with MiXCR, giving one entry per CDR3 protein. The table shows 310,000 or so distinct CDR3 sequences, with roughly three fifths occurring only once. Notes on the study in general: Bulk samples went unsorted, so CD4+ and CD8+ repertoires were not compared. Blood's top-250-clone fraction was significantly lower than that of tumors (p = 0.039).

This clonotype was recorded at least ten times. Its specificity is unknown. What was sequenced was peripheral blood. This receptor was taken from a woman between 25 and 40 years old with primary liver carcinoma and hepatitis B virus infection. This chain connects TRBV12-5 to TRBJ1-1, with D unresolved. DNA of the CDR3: TGTGCTAGTGGTTTGAACAGTATCTACACTGAAGCTTTCTTT. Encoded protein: CASGLNSIYTEAFF.